What follows describes a single TCR beta chain. This clone's antigen is unknown. No qualities accompany the bases; no much larger clone lies one base away. TCRbeta CDR3 regions were amplified from genomic DNA using the immunoSEQ Assay, a bias-controlled multiplex PCR. Processing in the source paper ran as follows. The number of nucleated cells in each sample was estimated from the amplification of reference gene primers within the assay. To quantify the absolute abundance of each unique TCRbeta CDR3 rearrangement, sequence reads were collapsed and filtered. For each sample, productive Simpson clonality was calculated as the square root of Simpson's diversity index over productive rearrangements. TCRdb holds this immuneACCESS table with in-frame rearrangements only. Some clones are missing; in checked studies, unresolved V genes explain under half, and the rest has no known cause. The V and J calls and clone size come from that table; D and trimming were worked out from the DNA. The sample table contains 150,000 to 200,000 clones; only one count was recorded for about 74% of them. Jointly, the top ten make up 3% of the sample.

These data belong to a study of blood T cell repertoires in COVID-19 (dated by TCRdb to the early 2020s). Looking at the study overall: The collaborator samples originated in the United States, Italy and Spain and spanned the acute and convalescent phases of COVID-19. The material from the prospective study consisted of cDNA or gDNA derived from T cells, B-cell-depleted T cells, or PBMCs. The dataset comprised deeply sampled blood TCRbeta repertoires from subjects exposed to, actively infected with, or recovered from COVID-19. The repertoires were made available in a free public database intended to serve as a resource for research on the immune response to SARS-CoV-2. The samples were drawn from two sources: the first 160 participants of the ongoing ImmuneRACE study, and over 950 subjects contributed by 6 global collaborators. A de-identified subject ID, COVID-19 status, age in years and sex were almost always included in the sample metadata. Where available, HLA class I and class II types were obtained from metadata supplied by the sample provider rather than from assay-based typing.

The germline V gene specifies SNHLY as CDR1 and FYNNEI as CDR2. The cysteine opens and the phenylalanine closes a CDR3 of 15 amino acids. Kept here is only the CDR3 DNA, which spans 45 bases and is read in frame from base 1. At the junction V is shortened by 6 bases and J by 3 bases; bases outside the gene matches: 3. What the study reported, not specific to this receptor: Clinical and demographic metadata were provided uncurated, with the amount varying by source and participant.

The collaborating institutions used their own protocols to collect whole blood in K2EDTA tubes. For TCRbeta analysis, collaborators shipped samples in one of three forms: frozen whole blood, isolated PBMCs, or DNA extracted from either of those sample types. The chain employs TRBV2 and TRBJ2-5; 14 central nucleotides agree with TRBD2. The sequence derives from a woman aged 80 or over with acute or convalescent COVID-19. Sample: peripheral blood. The nucleotide sequence reads as follows: TGTGCCAGCAGCCTGGGACTAGCGGGAGAAGAGACCCAGTACTTC. This encodes CASSLGLAGEETQYF.